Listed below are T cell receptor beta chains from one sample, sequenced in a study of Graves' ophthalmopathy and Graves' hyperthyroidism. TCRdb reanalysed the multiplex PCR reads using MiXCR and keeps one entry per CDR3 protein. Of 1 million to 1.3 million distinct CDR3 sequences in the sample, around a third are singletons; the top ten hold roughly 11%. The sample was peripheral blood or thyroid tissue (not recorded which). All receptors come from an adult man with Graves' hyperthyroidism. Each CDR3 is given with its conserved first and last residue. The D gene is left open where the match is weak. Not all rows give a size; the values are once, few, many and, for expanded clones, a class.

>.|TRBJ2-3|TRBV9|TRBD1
TGTGCCAGCAGCGTAGGTATGGGACAGGGGCAGGATACGCAGTATTTT
CASSVGMGQGQDTQYF
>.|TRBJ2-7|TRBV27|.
TGTGGCAGCAGTTGGGTCTCGGGAGAGCAGTACTTC
CGSSWVSGEQYF
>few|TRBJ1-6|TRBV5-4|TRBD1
TGTGCCAGCAGCCTACCGGGACAGGGGAAACTTAATTCACCCCTCCACTTT
CASSLPGQGKLNSPLHF
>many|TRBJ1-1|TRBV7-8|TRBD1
TGTGCCAGCAGCTGGCAGGGGGAGGCTTTCTTT
CASSWQGEAFF
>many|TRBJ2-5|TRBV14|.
TGTGCCAGCACGAGGACCAACCAAGAGACCCAGTACTTC
CASTRTNQETQYF
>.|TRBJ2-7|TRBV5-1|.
TGCGCCGGCAGCTTGGCCACGGGCCGGTACGAGCAGTACTTC
CAGSLATGRYEQYF
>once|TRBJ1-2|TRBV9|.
TGTGCCAGCAGCGTATCGGAAGGGGGTAACTATGGCTACACCTTC
CASSVSEGGNYGYTF
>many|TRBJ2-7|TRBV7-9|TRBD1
TGTGCCAGCAGCGGGACAGCAACCTACGAGCAGTACTTC
CASSGTATYEQYF
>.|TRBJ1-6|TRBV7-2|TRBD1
TGTGCCAGCAGTTTATCTAGACAGGGGCCTAATTCACCCCTCCACTTT
CASSLSRQGPNSPLHF
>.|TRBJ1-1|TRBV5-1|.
TGCGCCAGCAGCTTCACAGGGAACGGGGGGGGCACTGAAGCTTTCTTT
CASSFTGNGGGTEAFF
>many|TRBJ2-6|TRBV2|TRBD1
TGTGCCAGCAGGGGGACAGGGGAGGTATCTGGGGCCAACGTCCTGACTTTC
CASRGTGEVSGANVLTF
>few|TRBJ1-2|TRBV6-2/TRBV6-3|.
TGTGCCAGCAGTTACGTGCTGAGGACGGGGATGTTAAACTATGGCTACACCTTC
CASSYVLRTGMLNYGYTF
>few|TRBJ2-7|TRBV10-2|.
TGTGCCAGCAGCAGCACATACTACTACGAGCAGTACTTC
CASSSTYYYEQYF
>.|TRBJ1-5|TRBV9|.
TGTGCCAGCAGTGCTAGTCCGGGGGGCAATCAGCCCCAGCATTTT
CASSASPGGNQPQHF
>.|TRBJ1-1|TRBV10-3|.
TGTGCCACACAGGGACATCAAAACACTGAAGCTTTCTTC
CATQGHQNTEAFF
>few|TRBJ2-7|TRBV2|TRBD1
TGTGCCAGCGTAGGGGGCAGCTACGAGCAGTACTTC
CASVGGSYEQYF
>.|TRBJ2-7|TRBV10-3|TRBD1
TGTGCCATCAGCCCTGACAGGGTAGGGTCCTACGAGCAGTACTTC
CAISPDRVGSYEQYF
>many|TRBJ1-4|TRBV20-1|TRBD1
TGCAGTGTCCCCGGGGCAGGACAGGGGAACGAAAAACTGTTTTTT
CSVPGAGQGNEKLFF
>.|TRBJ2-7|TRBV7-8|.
TGTGCCAGCAGCTTAGCCCCAGGAATTAACTACGAGCAGTACTTC
CASSLAPGINYEQYF
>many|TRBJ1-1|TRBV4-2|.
TGTGCCAGCAGCCAAGTCGCGACGAACACTGAAGCTTTCTTT
CASSQVATNTEAFF
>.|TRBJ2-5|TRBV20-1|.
TGCAGTGCTAGCCGCCCGGGAACACAAGAGACCCAGTACTTC
CSASRPGTQETQYF
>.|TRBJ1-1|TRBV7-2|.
TGTGCCAGCAGCCCAGTGGAGGCAACTGAAGCTTTCTTT
CASSPVEATEAFF
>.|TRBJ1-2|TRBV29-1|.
TGCAGCGTTGCTCCAGGGTCTAATGGCTACACCTTC
CSVAPGSNGYTF
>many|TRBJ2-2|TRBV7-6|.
TGTGCCAGCAGCTTACGATGGGCCTCGGGCGGGAACACCGGGGAGCTGTTTTTT
CASSLRWASGGNTGELFF
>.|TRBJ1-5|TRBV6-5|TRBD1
TGTGCCAGCAGTCCAGGACAGGGTCTATGGCAGCCCCAGCATTTT
CASSPGQGLWQPQHF
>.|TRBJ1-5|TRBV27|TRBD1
TGTGCCAGCACCAGGACAGGGAATAGCAATCAGCCCCAGCATTTT
CASTRTGNSNQPQHF
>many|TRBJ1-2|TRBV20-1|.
TGCAGTGCTAGAGATCAAAGGGGGGAAGTTGGCTACACCTTC
CSARDQRGEVGYTF
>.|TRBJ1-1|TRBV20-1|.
TGCAGTGCTAGGCCCCTACTACGGGACGGAAAGAACACTGAAGCTTTCTTT
CSARPLLRDGKNTEAFF
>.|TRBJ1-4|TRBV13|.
TGTGCCAGCAGCTCGGGCAGGACGGCTAATGAAAAACTGTTTTTT
CASSSGRTANEKLFF
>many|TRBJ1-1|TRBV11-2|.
TGTGCCAGCAGCTTACCGGCGTCCCATGGCACTGAAGCTTTCTTT
CASSLPASHGTEAFF
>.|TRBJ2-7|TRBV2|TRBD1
TGTGCCAACGATAAAGACAGGGGACGCCGCTCCTACGAGCAGTACTTC
CANDKDRGRRSYEQYF
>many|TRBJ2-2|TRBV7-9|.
TGTGCCAGCAGCGTCAAAGACGGGGAGCTGTTTTTT
CASSVKDGELFF
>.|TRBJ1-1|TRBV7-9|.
TGTGCCAGCAGCCCCGCCGGACAGTTGAACACTGAAGCTTTCTTT
CASSPAGQLNTEAFF
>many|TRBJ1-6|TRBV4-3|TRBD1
TGCGCCAGCAGCCAGGCGGGGACAGGGGCCCTCCACTTT
CASSQAGTGALHF
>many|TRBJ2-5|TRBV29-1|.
TGCAGCGTTGAAGAACCTAGGAGATTCGAGACCCAGTACTTC
CSVEEPRRFETQYF
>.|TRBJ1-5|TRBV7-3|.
TGTGCCAGCAGCTTATACAGTGGCGAGCCCCAGCATTTT
CASSLYSGEPQHF
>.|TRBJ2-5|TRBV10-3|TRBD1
TGTGCCATCAGTGAGGAGGGGGCGGGAGAGACCCAGTACTTC
CAISEEGAGETQYF
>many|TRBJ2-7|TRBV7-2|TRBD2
TGTGCCAGCAGGGGACTAGGGCAAATCGAGCAGTACTTC
CASRGLGQIEQYF
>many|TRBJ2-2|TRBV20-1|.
TGCAGTGCTAGTGGAGGGGGTGGGGACACCGGGGAGCTGTTTTTT
CSASGGGGDTGELFF
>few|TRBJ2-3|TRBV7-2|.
TGTGCCAGCAGCTCGGAGCGGGTGAGGTCGCCAGATACGCAGTATTTT
CASSSERVRSPDTQYF
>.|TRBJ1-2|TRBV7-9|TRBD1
TGTGCCAGCAGCCGGACAGGGGTTAAGACATTCGGCTACACCTTC
CASSRTGVKTFGYTF
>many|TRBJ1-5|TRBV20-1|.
TGCAGTGCTGGAGGGGGAGGGGTCGGGAGCAATCAGCCCCAGCATTTT
CSAGGGGVGSNQPQHF
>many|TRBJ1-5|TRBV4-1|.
TGCGCCAGCAGCCCCAATTTCGGTCAGCCCCAGCATTTT
CASSPNFGQPQHF
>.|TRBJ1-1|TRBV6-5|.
TGTGCCAGCAGTTACCAACCTCACTCCCTCGGGGGGTCCACTGAAGCTTTCTTT
CASSYQPHSLGGSTEAFF
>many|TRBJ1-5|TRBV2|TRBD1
TGTGCCAGCAGTGACGGGACAGCATATCAGCCCCAGCATTTT
CASSDGTAYQPQHF
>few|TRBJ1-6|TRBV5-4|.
TGTGCCAGCAGCTTGGCCACCTATAACTCACCCCTCCACTTT
CASSLATYNSPLHF
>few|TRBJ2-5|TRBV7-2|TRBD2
TGTGCCAGCAGCTTTGCGGGAGTTCGTGAGACCCAGTACTTC
CASSFAGVRETQYF
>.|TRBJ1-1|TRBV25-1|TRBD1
TGTGCCAGCGTGGCAGGGGGCACTACTGAAGCTTTCTTT
CASVAGGTTEAFF
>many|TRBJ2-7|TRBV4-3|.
TGCGCCAGCAGCCAAGACATGGTTTCCCACGAGCAGTACTTC
CASSQDMVSHEQYF
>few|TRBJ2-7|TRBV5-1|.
TGCGCCAGCAGCTTCAAGTGGGACAAGGGCTCCTACGAGCAGTACTTC
CASSFKWDKGSYEQYF
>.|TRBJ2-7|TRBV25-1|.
TGTGCCAGCAGTTTTTCGGCGGGATTGGGAGCCTACGAGCAGTACTTC
CASSFSAGLGAYEQYF
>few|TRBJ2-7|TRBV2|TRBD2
TGTGCCAGCAGTGAAGCCCGTGGACTAGCGTTCTACGAGCAGTACTTC
CASSEARGLAFYEQYF
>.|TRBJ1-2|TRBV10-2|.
TGCGCCAGCAGTGAGCCGGACAGCCTTGGGAACGTAAACTATGGCTACACCTTC
CASSEPDSLGNVNYGYTF
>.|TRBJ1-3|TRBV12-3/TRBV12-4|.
TGTGCCAGCAGTTTTAACCCCGGCAGCGGAAACACCATATATTTT
CASSFNPGSGNTIYF
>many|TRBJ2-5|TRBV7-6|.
TGTGCCAGCACCCCTCCGACAGGAGCAGAGACCCAGTACTTC
CASTPPTGAETQYF
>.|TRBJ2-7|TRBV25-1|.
TGTGCCAGCAGTGATGGAGGGAACCCCTACGAGCAGTACTTC
CASSDGGNPYEQYF
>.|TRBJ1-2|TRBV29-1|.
TGCAGCGTTGAATGGTCAGGGGCAGTCTATGGCTACACCTTC
CSVEWSGAVYGYTF
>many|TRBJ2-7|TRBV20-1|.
TGCAGTGCTCCCTGGGGCTCCTACGAGCAGTACTTC
CSAPWGSYEQYF
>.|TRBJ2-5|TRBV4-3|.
TGCGCCAGCAGCCAAGGTTTCGGGGAAGAGACCCAGTACTTC
CASSQGFGEETQYF
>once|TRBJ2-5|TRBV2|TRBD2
TGTGCCAGCAGTTACAGCACCGGGAGGGCCGAAGAGACCCAGTACTTC
CASSYSTGRAEETQYF